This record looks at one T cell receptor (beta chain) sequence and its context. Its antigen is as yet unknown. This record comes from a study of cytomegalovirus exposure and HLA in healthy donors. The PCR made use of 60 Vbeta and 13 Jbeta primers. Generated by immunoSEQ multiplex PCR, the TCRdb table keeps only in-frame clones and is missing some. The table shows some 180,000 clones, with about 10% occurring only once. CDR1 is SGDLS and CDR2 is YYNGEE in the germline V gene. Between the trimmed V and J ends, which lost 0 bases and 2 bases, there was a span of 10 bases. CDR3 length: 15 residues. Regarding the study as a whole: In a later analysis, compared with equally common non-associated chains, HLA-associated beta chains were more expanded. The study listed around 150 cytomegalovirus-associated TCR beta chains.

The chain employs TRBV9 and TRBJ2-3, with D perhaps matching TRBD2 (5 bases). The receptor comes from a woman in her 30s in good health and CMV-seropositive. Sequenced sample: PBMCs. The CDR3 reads CASSVAGAATDTQYF. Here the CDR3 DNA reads TGTGCCAGCAGCGTAGCTGGAGCGGCCACAGATACGCAGTATTTT.